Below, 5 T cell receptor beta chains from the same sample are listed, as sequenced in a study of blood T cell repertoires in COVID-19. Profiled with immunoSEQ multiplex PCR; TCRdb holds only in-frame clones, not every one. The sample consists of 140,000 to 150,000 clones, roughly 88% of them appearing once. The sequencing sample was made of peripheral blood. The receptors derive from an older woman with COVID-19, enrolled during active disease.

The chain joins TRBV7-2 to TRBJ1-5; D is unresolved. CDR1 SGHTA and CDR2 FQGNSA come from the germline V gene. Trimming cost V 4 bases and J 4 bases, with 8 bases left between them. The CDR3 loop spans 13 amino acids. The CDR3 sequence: CASSSRGNQPQHF. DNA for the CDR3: TGTGCCAGCAGCTCCAGAGGGAATCAGCCCCAGCATTTT.

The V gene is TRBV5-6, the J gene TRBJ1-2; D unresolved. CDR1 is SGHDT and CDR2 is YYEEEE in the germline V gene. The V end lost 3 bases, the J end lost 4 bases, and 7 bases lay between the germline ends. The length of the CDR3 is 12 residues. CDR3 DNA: TGTGCCAGCAGCTCAGACATCTATGGCTACACCTTC. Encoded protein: CASSSDIYGYTF.

CDR3 coding DNA: TGTGCCAGCGGTGGGACTAGCGGGGGATCGATCTCCTACAATGAGCAGTTCTTC. This gives the protein CASGGTSGGSISYNEQFF. The rearrangement joins TRBV27 to TRBJ2-1; TRBD2 aligns across 14 bases. CDR3 length: 18 amino acids. The V and J ends lost 8 bases and 0 bases, in that order; junction bases with no gene match: 9. Germline CDR1 and CDR2: MNHEY and SMNVEV (reference sequence).

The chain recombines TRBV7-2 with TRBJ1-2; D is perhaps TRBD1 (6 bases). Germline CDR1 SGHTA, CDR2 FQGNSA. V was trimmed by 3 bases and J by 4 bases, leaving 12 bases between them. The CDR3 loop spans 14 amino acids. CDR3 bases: TGTGCCAGCAGCTTCGAGCGGGGGCTCTATGGCTACACCTTC. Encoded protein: CASSFERGLYGYTF. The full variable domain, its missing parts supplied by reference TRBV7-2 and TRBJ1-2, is GAGVSQSPSNKVTEKGKDVELRCDPISGHTALYWYRQSLGQGLEFLIYFQGNSAPDKSGLPSDRFSAERTGGSVSTLTIQRTQQEDSAVYLCASSFERGLYGYTFGSGTRLTVV.

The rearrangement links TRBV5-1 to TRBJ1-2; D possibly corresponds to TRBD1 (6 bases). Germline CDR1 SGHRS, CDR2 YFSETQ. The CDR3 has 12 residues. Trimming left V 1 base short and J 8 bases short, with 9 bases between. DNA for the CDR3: TGCGCCAGCAGCTTGAACAGGGAGGGCTACACCTTC. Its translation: CASSLNREGYTF.